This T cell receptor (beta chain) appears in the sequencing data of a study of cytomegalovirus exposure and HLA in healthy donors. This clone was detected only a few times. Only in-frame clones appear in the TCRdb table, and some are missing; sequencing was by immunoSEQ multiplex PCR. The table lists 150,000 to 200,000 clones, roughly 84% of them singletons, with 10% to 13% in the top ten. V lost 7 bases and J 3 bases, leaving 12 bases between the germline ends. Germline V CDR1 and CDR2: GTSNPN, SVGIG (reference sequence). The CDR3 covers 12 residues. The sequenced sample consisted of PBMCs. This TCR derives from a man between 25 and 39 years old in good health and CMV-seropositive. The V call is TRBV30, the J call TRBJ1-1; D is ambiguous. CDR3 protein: CAFGELDTEAFF. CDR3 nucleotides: TGTGCCTTTGGGGAGTTGGACACTGAAGCTTTCTTT.